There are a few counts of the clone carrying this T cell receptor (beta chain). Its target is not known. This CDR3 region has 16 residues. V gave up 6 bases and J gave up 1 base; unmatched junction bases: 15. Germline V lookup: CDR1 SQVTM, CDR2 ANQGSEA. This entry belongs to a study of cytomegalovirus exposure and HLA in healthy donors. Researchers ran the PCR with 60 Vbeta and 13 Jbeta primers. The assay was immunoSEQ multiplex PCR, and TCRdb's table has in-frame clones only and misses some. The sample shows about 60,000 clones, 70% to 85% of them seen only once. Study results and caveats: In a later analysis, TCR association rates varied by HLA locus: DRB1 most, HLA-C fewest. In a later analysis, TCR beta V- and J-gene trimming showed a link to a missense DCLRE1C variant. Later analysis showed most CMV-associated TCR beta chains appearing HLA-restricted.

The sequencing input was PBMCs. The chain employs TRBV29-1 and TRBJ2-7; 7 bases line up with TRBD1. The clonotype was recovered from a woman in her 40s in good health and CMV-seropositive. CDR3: CSVRPNSGQPSYEQYF. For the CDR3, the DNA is TGCAGCGTCCGCCCGAATTCGGGACAGCCATCCTACGAGCAGTACTTC.